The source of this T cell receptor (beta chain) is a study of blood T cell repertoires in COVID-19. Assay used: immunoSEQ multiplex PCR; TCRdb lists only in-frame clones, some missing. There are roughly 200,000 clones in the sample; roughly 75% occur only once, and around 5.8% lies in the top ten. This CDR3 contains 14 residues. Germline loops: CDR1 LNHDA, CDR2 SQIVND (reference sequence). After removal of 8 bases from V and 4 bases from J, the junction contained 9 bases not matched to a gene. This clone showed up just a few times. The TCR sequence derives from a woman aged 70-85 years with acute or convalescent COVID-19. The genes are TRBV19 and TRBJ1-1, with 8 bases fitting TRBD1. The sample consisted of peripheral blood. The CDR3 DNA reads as TGTGCCAGTGGTGGACAGGGTTTTGCCACTGAAGCTTTCTTT. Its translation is CASGGQGFATEAFF.